This TCR beta chain stems from a study of technical replicates of blood from several donors. V shed 0 bases and J shed 0 bases, with 6 bases lying between them. The germline CDR1 and CDR2 sequences are SGHRS and YFSETQ. This CDR3 is 14 amino acids long. The data were produced by immunoSEQ multiplex PCR, yet TCRdb's version contains in-frame clones alone and is incomplete. The table includes about 83,000 clones, 75% to 95% detected once. Sequencing used T cells isolated from PBMCs. The clonotype comes from a human donor in good health. The V and J genes are TRBV5-1 and TRBJ1-2; D remains ambiguous. CDR3 coding DNA: TGCGCCAGCAGCTTGGTTACTTCTAACTATGGCTACACCTTC. Its translation is CASSLVTSNYGYTF.